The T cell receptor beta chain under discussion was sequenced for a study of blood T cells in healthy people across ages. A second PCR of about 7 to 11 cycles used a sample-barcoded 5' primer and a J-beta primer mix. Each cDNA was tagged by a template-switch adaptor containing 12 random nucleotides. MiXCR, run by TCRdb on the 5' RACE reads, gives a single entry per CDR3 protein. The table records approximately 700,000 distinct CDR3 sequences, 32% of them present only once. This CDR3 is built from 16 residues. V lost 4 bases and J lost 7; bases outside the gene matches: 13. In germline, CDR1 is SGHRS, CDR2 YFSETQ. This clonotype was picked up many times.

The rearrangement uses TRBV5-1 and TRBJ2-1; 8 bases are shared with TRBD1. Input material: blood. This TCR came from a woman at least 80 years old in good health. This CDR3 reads CASSTTGTGKGNEQFF. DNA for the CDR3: TGCGCCAGCAGCACCACCGGGACAGGCAAAGGGAATGAGCAGTTCTTC.